The next 31 T cell receptor beta chains were all read from a single sample in a study of regulatory T cells in long-lasting Graves disease. In building TCR beta libraries, iRepertoire HTBI primers were used together with Arm-PCR of CDR3 regions. Each CDR3 protein gets one entry after TCRdb re-called the multiplex PCR reads with MiXCR. This table holds about 610,000 distinct CDR3 sequences, about 15% found once. Time point defined: newly diagnosed GD, antithyroid drugs for less than 3 months. PBMC RNA served as the TCR library source. The same specimen was also included in a second study, on T cells in Graves' hyperthyroidism and ophthalmopathy.

Sequencing used peripheral blood mononuclear cells (PBMCs), obtained at new diagnosis, from a patient treated with antithyroid drugs. All receptors derive from a man between 18 and 29 years old with Graves disease.

This clonotype was seen at least ten times. V is TRBV28 and J is TRBJ2-1; a possible D gene is TRBD2 (5 bases). V shed 3 bases and J shed 1 base, with 10 bases lying between them. The CDR3 is 15 residues long. The germline V gene encodes CDR1 MDHEN and CDR2 SYDVKM. Here the CDR3 reads CASSFDGLSYNEQFF. The CDR3 DNA reads as TGTGCCAGCAGTTTCGACGGACTTTCCTACAATGAGCAGTTCTTC.

This clonotype was seen only a few times. V usage is TRBV18 and J usage is TRBJ2-1; a weak D match, TRBD1 (5 bases). Trimming pared 2 bases from V and 5 bases from J, leaving 13 bases between. The CDR3 covers 15 residues. Germline CDR1 and CDR2: KGHSH and LQKENI. In DNA form, the CDR3 reads TGTGCCAGCTCACCAGGGCTACAGGTTGACAATGAGCAGTTCTTC. Translated: CASSPGLQVDNEQFF.

This clonotype was seen repeatedly, ten times or more. The J gene is TRBJ2-5, the V gene TRBV28; D unclear. This CDR3 is 14 amino acids long. Germline loops: CDR1 MDHEN, CDR2 SYDVKM. Between the trimmed V and J ends, which lost 3 bases and 3 bases, there was a span of 11 bases. In nucleotides, the CDR3 is TGTGCCAGCAGTTTGGAACAGTTCAAAGAGACCCAGTACTTC. Protein sequence: CASSLEQFKETQYF.

The rearrangement joins TRBV7-2 to TRBJ2-1, with 7 bases fitting TRBD2. The CDR3 consists of 17 residues. Germline V gene lookup returns CDR1 SGHTA and CDR2 FQGNSA. V was clipped by 3 bases and J by 7 bases; unmatched bases: 15. Written as DNA, the CDR3 is TGTGCCAGCAGCTTGTCCCGTTTGCGTCTAGCGGTGAATGAGCAGTTCTTC. It specifies CASSLSRLRLAVNEQFF.

The gene calls are TRBV6-5 and TRBJ1-2; 7 bases are a match to TRBD1. J gave up 6 bases and V 4 bases, and 11 bases lay outside the gene matches. There are 15 residues in the CDR3. The germline CDR1 and CDR2 sequences are MNHEY and SVGAGI. The CDR3 protein is CASSFNSGTVDGYTF. CDR3 sequence (DNA): TGTGCCAGCAGTTTTAATTCAGGGACAGTTGATGGCTACACCTTC.

This clonotype was picked up many times. This sequence joins TRBV30 and TRBJ1-2; tentatively, D is TRBD1 (6 bases). The CDR3 spans 13 residues. V lost 5 bases to trimming and J lost 4 bases, with 14 bases between them. Germline lookup yields CDR1 GTSNPN and CDR2 SVGIG (reference sequence). The CDR3, as DNA: TGTGCCTGGTGGACAGCCTTGGGCTATGGCTACACCTTC. This sequence encodes CAWWTALGYGYTF.

This chain links TRBV4-1 with TRBJ2-7, with 9 bases identical to TRBD2. V gave up 1 base and J gave up 2 bases; unmatched junction bases: 9. Germline assignment: CDR1 MGHRA and CDR2 YSYEKL. The CDR3 has 17 amino acids. The chain's CDR3 is CASSQAPSSGDPYEQYF. CDR3 nucleotides: TGCGCCAGCAGCCAAGCCCCCTCTAGCGGGGACCCCTACGAGCAGTACTTC.

In its sample, this clonotype was seen many times. The chain combines TRBV3-1 with TRBJ2-3; 9 bases line up with TRBD2. Trimming removed 0 bases from V and 5 bases from J; junction bases left unmatched: 15. This CDR3 has 19 residues. The V gene's germline CDR1 is LGHDT and CDR2 YNNKEL (reference sequence). CDR3 sequence reads: CASSQDRNWRAGGRDTQYF. The CDR3 DNA is TGTGCCAGCAGCCAAGATAGGAATTGGCGAGCGGGAGGTAGAGATACGCAGTATTTT.

This clonotype was picked up a small number of times. This chain joins TRBV20-1 and TRBJ1-6; perhaps TRBD1 as D (5 bases). CDR1 is DFQATT, CDR2 SNEGSKA, per germline (reference sequence). The CDR3 sequence is 14 residues long. V lost 2 bases and J 7 bases, leaving 12 bases between the germline ends. The CDR3 DNA is TGCAGTGCTAGACAAGGAGGGGCAAATTCACCCCTCCACTTT. Amino acid sequence: CSARQGGANSPLHF.

Comments on this clonotype: A junction end diverges from the germline sequence, so it may reflect a read error. The J gene is TRBJ2-7, the V gene TRBV3-1; 12 bases match TRBD1. The CDR3 is made up of 14 amino acids. Germline values: CDR1 LGHDT, CDR2 YNNKEL (reference sequence). CDR3: CTSSPGTGGFEQYF. The CDR3 nucleotides are TGTACCAGCAGCCCAGGGACAGGGGGCTTCGAGCAGTACTTC.

This clonotype was observed at least ten times. DNA for the CDR3: TGTGCCAGCAGTTTATATTCGGGACATTCTTCCTATGGCTACACCTTC. Protein sequence: CASSLYSGHSSYGYTF. This sequence joins TRBV27 and TRBJ1-2, with D perhaps TRBD1 (6 bases). Looked up from germline, CDR1 is MNHEY and CDR2 is SMNVEV (reference sequence). V shed 1 base and J shed 4 bases, with 16 bases lying between them. CDR3 length: 16 amino acids.

This clonotype was counted at least ten times. The rearrangement links TRBV20-1 to TRBJ2-1; D is undetermined. Germline CDR1 DFQATT, CDR2 SNEGSKA (reference sequence). The CDR3 sequence is 13 residues long. With 0 bases removed from V and 6 bases from J, the gap between germline ends came to 9 bases. The CDR3 spells CSARDTNRNEQFF. Here the CDR3 DNA reads TGCAGTGCTAGAGACACCAATCGCAATGAGCAGTTCTTC.

The table lists this clonotype with many counts. V usage is TRBV11-2 and J usage is TRBJ2-3; possibly TRBD2 for D (5 bases). V gave up 2 bases and J gave up 2 bases, with 17 bases separating them. This CDR3 spans 17 amino acids. Germline V CDR1 and CDR2: SGHAT, FQNNGV. The CDR3 sequence is CASSLKYSGSHTDTQYF. The CDR3 bases are TGTGCCAGCAGCTTAAAGTACTCGGGAAGCCACACAGATACGCAGTATTTT.

The V gene is TRBV12-3 or TRBV12-4, the J gene TRBJ1-1, with 8 positions matching TRBD1. CDR3 length: 12 residues. J lost 6 bases, V lost 6 bases, and 3 bases had no gene match. The chain's CDR3 is CASSRTGPEAFF. The CDR3 DNA reads TGTGCCAGCAGCCGGACAGGGCCTGAAGCTTTCTTT.

The CDR3: CATSRDENEQYF. DNA of the CDR3: TGTGCCACCAGCAGAGACGAAAACGAGCAGTACTTC. The V gene is TRBV15, the J gene TRBJ2-7; D uncertain. CDR3 length: 12 residues. Germline CDR1 LNHNV, CDR2 YYDKDF (reference sequence). Trimming removed 0 bases at V and 5 bases at J, with 5 bases between.

The chain has TRBV10-2 and TRBJ1-5; the D is unclear. Trimming pared 3 bases from V and 4 bases from J, leaving 10 bases between. The V gene's germline CDR1 is WSHSY and CDR2 SAAADI. The length of the CDR3 is 14 residues. CDR3 in DNA: TGCGCCAGCAGTGACGTTGGAGGGAATCAGCCCCAGCATTTT. Amino acids: CASSDVGGNQPQHF.

This clonotype was detected a few times. This chain connects TRBV19 to TRBJ2-1; D may be TRBD1 or TRBD2 (5 bases each). CDR3 length: 11 residues. Per the germline V gene, CDR1 is LNHDA and CDR2 is SQIVND (reference sequence). V was trimmed by 1 base and J by 13 bases, leaving 8 bases between them. The CDR3 is CASSIARDQFF. CDR3 in DNA: TGTGCCAGTAGTATAGCCAGGGACCAGTTCTTC.

This clonotype was found a few times. V and J are TRBV6-5 and TRBJ2-2; 10 nucleotides line up with TRBD2. This CDR3 contains 17 residues. The germline CDR1 and CDR2 sequences are MNHEY and SVGAGI. Trimming at V came to 4 bases and at J to 3 bases, leaving 8 bases not matched to a gene. Here the CDR3 DNA reads TGTGCCAGCAGTTGGCTAGCGGGAGAGGCGGACACCGGGGAGCTGTTTTTT. Its protein product is CASSWLAGEADTGELFF.

This clonotype has a count of ten or more. The chain recombines TRBV6-2 or TRBV6-3 with TRBJ2-1; 8 positions match TRBD1. The germline CDR1 and CDR2 sequences are MNHEY and SVGEGT. The ends lost 6 bases at V and 4 bases at J; junction bases unmatched: 5. This CDR3 has 14 amino acids. CDR3: CASRPGQDYNEQFF. The CDR3 region has the DNA TGTGCCAGCAGACCGGGACAGGATTACAATGAGCAGTTCTTC.

The chain uses TRBV7-2 and TRBJ2-3, with D perhaps TRBD1 or TRBD2 (5 bases each). This CDR3 comprises 13 residues. V was shortened by 5 bases and J by 10 bases, with 16 bases between the two germline ends. In germline, CDR1 is SGHTA, CDR2 FQGNSA. The CDR3 loop is CASSPTRGAAQYF. For the CDR3, the DNA is TGTGCCAGCAGCCCGACGAGGGGAGCAGCGCAGTATTTT.

Many counts were recorded for this clonotype. The V and J genes are TRBV3-1 and TRBJ2-7; D is ambiguous. Germline CDR1 is LGHDT and CDR2 is YNNKEL (reference sequence). V was clipped by 3 bases and J by 3 bases, with 9 bases between them. This CDR3 has 13 amino acids. This CDR3 reads CASSHNPFYEQYF. The CDR3, as DNA: TGTGCCAGCAGCCATAATCCGTTCTACGAGCAGTACTTC.

This clonotype was counted ten times or more. The CDR3 region has the DNA TGTGCCACCGCCGAGGACAGGGGCCCCCGCGAGCAGTACTTC. As protein: CATAEDRGPREQYF. The chain employs TRBV15 and TRBJ2-7; TRBD1 aligns across 9 bases. The germline V gene encodes CDR1 LNHNV and CDR2 YYDKDF (reference sequence). This CDR3 has 14 residues. Unmatched junction bases numbered 11, after V lost 8 bases and J lost 6 bases.

This clonotype has ten or more counts. This sequence joins TRBV7-2 and TRBJ2-7; 8 bases are a match to TRBD2. This CDR3 comprises 15 residues. The V gene's germline CDR1 is SGHTA and CDR2 FQGNSA. The trim removed 5 bases at V and 2 bases at J, leaving 8 bases unmatched. The CDR3 DNA follows: TGTGCCAGCAGCCTACTAGCGGCAGACACCTACGAGCAGTACTTC. It is translated as CASSLLAADTYEQYF.

This clonotype was seen more than once but under ten times. The V and J genes are TRBV7-6 and TRBJ2-3; TRBD2 aligns across 9 bases. Per germline, CDR1 SGHVS and CDR2 FNYEAQ. J lost 9 bases, V lost 5 bases, and 3 bases had no gene match. The CDR3 loop spans 12 amino acids. As DNA, the CDR3 is TGTGCCAGCAGCCCCCTAGCGGGGACGCAGTATTTT. This sequence encodes CASSPLAGTQYF.

The sample holds many counts of this clonotype. This rearrangement joins TRBV28 to TRBJ2-7; possible D gene TRBD1, 5 bases. The CDR3 is 13 residues long. CDR1 is MDHEN, CDR2 SYDVKM, per germline. The ends were cut back, 5 bases at V and 3 bases at J, with 11 bases in the middle. For the CDR3, the DNA is TGTGCCAGCAGTCTGATGCAGGGCTACGAGCAGTACTTC. It is translated as CASSLMQGYEQYF.

As for this clonotype: This could be a read error, since a much larger clone is one nucleotide away. The chain couples TRBV2 to TRBJ2-1, with TRBD2 as a possible D gene (6 bases). Looked up from germline, CDR1 is SNHLY and CDR2 is FYNNEI. The CDR3 is 11 amino acids. The CDR3 bases are TGTGCCAGCGGTGAATTGGGGACTCAGGTCTTC. Its translation: CASGELGTQVF. The whole variable domain, remainder taken from reference TRBV2 and TRBJ2-1, is EPEVTQTPSHQVTQMGQEVILRCVPISNHLYFYWYRQILGQKVEFLVSFYNNEISEKSEIFDDQFSVERPDGSNFTLKIRSTKLEDSAMYFCASGELGTQVFGPGTRLTVL.

V is TRBV13 and J is TRBJ1-1; D is unclear. The CDR3 runs to 12 residues. Germline V gives CDR1 PRHDT, CDR2 FYEKMQ (reference sequence). Trimming shortened V by 5 bases and J by 6 bases, and 10 bases separated the two germline ends. The CDR3 loop reads CASSQRISEAFF. The DNA for the CDR3 is TGTGCCAGCAGCCAGAGAATCTCTGAAGCTTTCTTT.

This clonotype was recorded at least ten times. The chain joins TRBV7-9 to TRBJ2-5; D is tentatively TRBD1 or TRBD2 (6 bases each). Trimming removed 4 bases at V and 5 bases at J, with 14 bases between. Germline V gene lookup returns CDR1 SEHNR and CDR2 FQNEAQ (reference sequence). The CDR3 length is 14 residues. The CDR3 DNA is TGTGCCAGCAGCTCGCCCGGGGGCTACGAGACCCAGTACTTC. Its translation: CASSSPGGYETQYF.

As for this clonotype: Given a much more abundant clone one base away, this may be a read error. V is TRBV11-2 and J is TRBJ2-4; the D call may be TRBD1 or TRBD2 (6 bases each). The CDR3 loop spans 15 amino acids. Germline CDR1 SGHAT, CDR2 FQNNGV. The CDR3 loop reads CASGLDGGGWNIQYF. The CDR3 bases are TGTGCCAGCGGCTTAGACGGAGGGGGTTGGAACATTCAGTACTTC.

On this clonotype: A much bigger clone sits one base away, suggesting this may be a read error. This sequence joins TRBV6-5 and TRBJ2-1; D is unclear. This CDR3 has 13 residues. Trimming cost V 4 bases and J 10 bases, with 14 bases left between them. Germline CDR1 is MNHEY and CDR2 is SVGAGI. The CDR3 DNA reads as TGTGCCAGCAGTTCGAACCTGGGCTACGAGCAGTTCTTC. Residues: CASSSNLGYEQFF.

This clonotype was counted many times. The gene calls are TRBV3-1 and TRBJ2-1; no reliable D call. The ends were cut back, 1 base at V and 0 bases at J, with 7 bases in the middle. Germline V lookup: CDR1 LGHDT, CDR2 YNNKEL (reference sequence). This CDR3 comprises 15 residues. CDR3 sequence: CASSQARSSYNEQFF. The CDR3 nucleotides are TGTGCCAGCAGCCAAGCCCGGAGCTCCTACAATGAGCAGTTCTTC.